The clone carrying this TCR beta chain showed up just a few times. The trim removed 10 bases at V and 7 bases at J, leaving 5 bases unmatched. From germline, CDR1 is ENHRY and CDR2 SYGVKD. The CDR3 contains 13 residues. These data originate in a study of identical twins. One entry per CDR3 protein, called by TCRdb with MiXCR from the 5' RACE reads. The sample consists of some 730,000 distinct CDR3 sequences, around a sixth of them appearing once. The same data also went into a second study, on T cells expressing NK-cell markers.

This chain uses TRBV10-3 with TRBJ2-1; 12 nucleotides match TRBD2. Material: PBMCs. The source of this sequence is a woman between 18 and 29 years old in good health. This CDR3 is CASTSGRRNEQFF. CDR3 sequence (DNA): TGTGCCAGCACTAGCGGGAGGAGGAATGAGCAGTTCTTC.